The sequence of this T cell receptor beta chain was determined in a study of T cell changes during pregnancy in multiple sclerosis. CDR1 WSHSY and CDR2 SAAADI come from the germline V gene. The V end lost 0 bases, the J end lost 6 bases, and 11 bases lay between the germline ends. This CDR3 is 14 amino acids long. Profiling relied on immunoSEQ multiplex PCR, and the TCRdb table lists in-frame clones only, not all of them. The table has 68,000 or so clones, about 90% seen once. The sequence was obtained from a female donor with multiple sclerosis, enrolled in a pregnancy study. The source was peripheral blood, collected in the second trimester of pregnancy. The chain is built from TRBV10-2 and TRBJ2-5; D is perhaps TRBD2 (5 bases). The CDR3 reads CASSESSGRQTQYF. The CDR3 nucleotides read TGCGCCAGCAGTGAGTCCAGCGGTAGGCAGACCCAGTACTTC.